The next 11 T cell receptor beta chains were all read from a single sample in a study of radiotherapy plus CTLA-4 blockade in lung cancer. Profiling relied on immunoSEQ multiplex PCR, and the TCRdb table lists in-frame clones only, not all of them. The data show tens of thousands of clones, approximately 80% seen once. Source: peripheral blood, taken from a patient treated with radiotherapy plus ipilimumab. The receptor set was obtained from a human donor with non-small cell lung cancer who had a partial response to radiotherapy plus ipilimumab.

The rearrangement uses TRBV7-9 and TRBJ2-3; 7 nucleotides align to TRBD1. The germline V gene has CDR1 SEHNR and CDR2 FQNEAQ (reference sequence). J was trimmed by 6 bases and V by 1 base; bases with no gene match: 4. The CDR3 has 14 residues. The CDR3 loop is CASSLVDRADTQYF. The CDR3 coding sequence is TGTGCCAGCAGCTTAGTTGACAGGGCGGATACGCAGTATTTT.

For this clone: The same CDR3 is also encoded by other DNA sequences in this sample. The rearrangement joins TRBV6-1 to TRBJ1-6, with 7 bases aligning to TRBD1. This CDR3 has 14 amino acids. With 4 bases clipped from V and 9 bases from J, the junction kept 6 bases outside the gene matches. CDR1 is MNHNS and CDR2 is SASEGT in the germline V gene. The CDR3 loop reads CASSVQGVASPLHF. In nucleotides, the CDR3 is TGTGCCAGCAGTGTTCAGGGGGTCGCTTCACCCCTCCACTTT.

This clone was seen more than once but under ten times. The chain recombines TRBV5-1 with TRBJ2-3, with 7 bases fitting TRBD1. This CDR3 has 17 residues. Germline assignment: CDR1 SGHRS and CDR2 YFSETQ. V was pared by 0 bases and J by 4 bases, with 11 bases of the junction left unmatched. The CDR3 region has the DNA TGCGCCAGCAGCTTGGCCTCAGGGGGATTGAGGGCAGATACGCAGTATTTT. This translates into CASSLASGGLRADTQYF.

The CDR3 loop reads CASSILGQSANEQFF. The CDR3 bases are TGTGCCAGTAGTATACTGGGACAGTCGGCCAATGAGCAGTTCTTC. The chain combines TRBV19 with TRBJ2-1, with TRBD1 identical over 7 bases. Trimming took 2 bases from V and 6 from J; bases not matched to a gene: 7. The CDR3 totals 15 residues. CDR1 and CDR2 from the germline V gene are LNHDA and SQIVND (reference sequence).

This chain joins TRBV7-9 and TRBJ2-5; the match to TRBD2 covers 9 bases. J lost 0 bases, V lost 1 base, and 0 bases had no gene match. Germline loops: CDR1 SEHNR, CDR2 FQNEAQ (reference sequence). The CDR3 runs 15 residues. The chain's CDR3 is CASSLGTSDQETQYF. The CDR3 region has the DNA TGTGCCAGCAGCTTAGGGACTAGCGACCAAGAGACCCAGTACTTC. Based on the CDR3 plus reference TRBV7-9 and TRBJ2-5, the full variable domain is DTGVSQNPRHKITKRGQNVTFRCDPISEHNRLYWYRQTLGQGPEFLTYFQNEAQLEKSRLLSDRFSAERPKGSFSTLEIQRTEQGDSAMYLCASSLGTSDQETQYFGPGTRLLVL.

The table lists this clone with a few counts. J is TRBJ1-1 and V is TRBV29-1; a weak D match, TRBD1 (5 bases). This CDR3 is 15 amino acids long. CDR1 is SQVTM, CDR2 ANQGSEA, per germline. V shed 5 bases and J shed 1 base, with 17 bases lying between them. The CDR3 here is CSVQSGNNRNTEAFF. The CDR3 region has the DNA TGCAGCGTTCAGTCAGGGAACAATAGGAACACTGAAGCTTTCTTT. Filled out from reference TRBV29-1 and TRBJ1-1, the complete variable domain reads SAVISQKPSRDICQRGTSLTIQCQVDSQVTMMFWYRQQPGQSLTLIATANQGSEATYESGFVIDKFPISRPNLTFSTLTVSNMSPEDSSIYLCSVQSGNNRNTEAFFGQGTRLTVV.

This clone was observed a handful of times. The chain uses TRBV28 and TRBJ2-1; tentative D call: TRBD2 (6 bases). Germline V gene data show CDR1 as MDHEN and CDR2 as SYDVKM. The CDR3 runs 15 residues. The V and J ends lost 4 bases and 6 bases respectively, with 16 bases between them. CDR3 in DNA: TGTGCCAGCAGTTCCCCTGGCGGGGTAGGCAATGAGCAGTTCTTC. This sequence encodes CASSSPGGVGNEQFF.

In this sample, this clone turned up a few times. The chain couples TRBV11-2 to TRBJ2-4; D might be TRBD1 (6 bases). From germline, CDR1 is SGHAT and CDR2 FQNNGV. Trimming shortened V by 5 bases and J by 9 bases, and 11 bases separated the two germline ends. CDR3 size: 12 residues. CDR3 coding DNA: TGTGCCAGCAGCGAGCAGGGGTCCATTCAGTACTTC. This gives the protein CASSEQGSIQYF.

CDR3 region: CASSQLGPSNEQFF. The CDR3 DNA is TGTGCCAGCAGCCAACTCGGTCCATCCAATGAGCAGTTCTTC. V gene TRBV7-3 combines with J gene TRBJ2-1; the D is unclear. The V gene's germline CDR1 is SGHTA and CDR2 FQGTGA. This CDR3 has 14 amino acids. Between the trimmed V and J ends, which lost 5 bases and 6 bases, there was a span of 14 bases.

The V call is TRBV30, the J call TRBJ2-5, with D perhaps TRBD1 (6 bases). CDR3 length: 16 amino acids. Germline lookup yields CDR1 GTSNPN and CDR2 SVGIG (reference sequence). V lost 0 bases, J lost 1 base, and 15 bases lay in between. The CDR3 bases are TGTGCCTGGAGTGTAACAGGCAGGGGATCCCAAGAGACCCAGTACTTC. Amino acids: CAWSVTGRGSQETQYF.

V and J are TRBV5-4 and TRBJ1-2, with 7 bases identical to TRBD1. Germline V gene sequence: CDR1 SGHNT, CDR2 YYREEE (reference sequence). Trimming cost V 0 bases and J 8 bases; bases outside gene matches: 10. There are 15 residues in the CDR3. The CDR3 loop is CASSLVGKGAGGYTF. The CDR3 DNA is TGTGCCAGCAGCTTGGTCGGAAAGGGGGCGGGCGGCTACACCTTC.